Sequencing of this T cell receptor beta chain was carried out in a study of identical twins. TCRdb re-called the 5' RACE reads with MiXCR, one entry per CDR3 protein. The repertoire has under 900,000 distinct CDR3 sequences, roughly 12% of them found once; the top ten carry around 1.5%. There are a few counts of this clonotype. The CDR3 is 15 amino acids. Trimming removed 7 bases at V and 7 bases at J, with 17 bases between. These data are also associated with another study on yellow fever vaccine responses in identical twins.

Sequences were obtained from PBMCs. This TCR was recovered from a woman aged 18-29 years in good health. The V call is TRBV12-3 or TRBV12-4, the J call TRBJ1-6; D perhaps matches TRBD1 (6 bases). The CDR3: CASTKSQGTNSPLHF. In DNA form, the CDR3 reads TGTGCCAGCACCAAAAGTCAGGGGACCAATTCACCCCTCCACTTT.